The clone carrying this T cell receptor beta chain was seen just once. The antigen remains undetermined. Assay used: immunoSEQ multiplex PCR; TCRdb lists only in-frame clones, some missing. The sample records under 2,500,000 clones, approximately 96% being singletons. These data originate in a study of shared clonotypes between healthy human individuals. Study observations and caveats: In contrast to clonotypes shared by all four donors, non-shared clonotypes had lower generation probabilities. On the whole, naive subsets had larger estimated richness than memory subsets had. Sampling used blood alone; tissue repertoires probably differ.

This receptor was obtained from a man aged 18 to 35 in good health. Sequences were obtained from naive CD4+ T cells sorted from blood. Subset meaning: CD45RA+ positively selected.

The CDR3 bases are TGTGCCACCAGCAAAGACAGGGGTAGTGTCTACGAGCAGTACTTC. Amino acid sequence: CATSKDRGSVYEQYF. The chain has TRBV15 and TRBJ2-7, with 8 positions matching TRBD1. The CDR3 length is 15 residues. The J segment lost 3 bases and the V segment lost 4 bases, leaving 8 bases of the junction unmatched. Germline CDR1 and CDR2: LNHNV and YYDKDF (reference sequence).